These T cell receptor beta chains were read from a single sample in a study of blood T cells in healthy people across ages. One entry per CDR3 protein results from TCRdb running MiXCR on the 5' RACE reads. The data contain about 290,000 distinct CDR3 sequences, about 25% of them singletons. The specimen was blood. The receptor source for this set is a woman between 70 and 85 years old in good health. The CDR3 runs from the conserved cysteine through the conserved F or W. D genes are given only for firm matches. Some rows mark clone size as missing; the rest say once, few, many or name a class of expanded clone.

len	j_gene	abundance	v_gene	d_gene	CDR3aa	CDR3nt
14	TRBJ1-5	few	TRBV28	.	CASRILRSNQPQHF	TGTGCCAGCAGGATCCTGAGGAGCAATCAGCCCCAGCATTTT
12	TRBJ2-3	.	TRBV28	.	CASIAGGNTQYF	TGTGCCAGCATCGCAGGAGGGAACACGCAGTATTTT
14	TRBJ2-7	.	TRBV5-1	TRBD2	CASSKTSGFDEQYF	TGCGCCAGCAGCAAGACTAGCGGGTTCGACGAGCAGTACTTC
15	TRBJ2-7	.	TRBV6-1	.	CASSPDRVGGYEQYF	TGTGCCAGCAGCCCCGACAGGGTGGGGGGCTACGAGCAGTACTTC
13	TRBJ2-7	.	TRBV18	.	CASSYGESYEQYF	TGTGCCAGCTCCTACGGGGAGTCCTACGAGCAGTACTTC
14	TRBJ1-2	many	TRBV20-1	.	CSARDPTGTYGYTF	TGCAGTGCTAGGGACCCAACAGGGACCTATGGCTACACCTTC
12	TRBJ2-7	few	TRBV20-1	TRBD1	CSAIFRGLEQYF	TGCAGTGCCATATTCAGGGGGCTCGAGCAGTACTTC
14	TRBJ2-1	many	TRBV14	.	CASSLLGGYNEQFF	TGTGCCAGCAGCCTGCTGGGGGGTTACAATGAGCAGTTCTTC
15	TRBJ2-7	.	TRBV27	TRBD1	CASSLRLDRAYEQYF	TGTGCCAGCAGTTTACGGCTGGACAGGGCCTACGAGCAGTACTTC
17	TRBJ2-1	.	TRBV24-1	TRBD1	CATSDLLGTGGRNEQFF	TGTGCCACCAGTGACCTTCTAGGGACAGGGGGTCGCAATGAGCAGTTCTTC
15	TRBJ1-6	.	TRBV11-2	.	CASSSLKGDNSPLHF	TGTGCCAGCAGCTCCCTTAAGGGAGACAATTCACCCCTCCACTTT
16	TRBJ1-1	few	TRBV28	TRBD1	CASIPNSGTGHTEAFF	TGTGCCAGCATCCCTAACTCCGGGACAGGGCACACTGAAGCTTTCTTT
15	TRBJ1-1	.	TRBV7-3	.	CASSLTFQGVTEAFF	TGTGCCAGCAGCTTAACGTTCCAGGGAGTCACTGAAGCTTTCTTT
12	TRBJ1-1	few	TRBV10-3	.	CAISERGLEAFF	TGTGCCATCAGTGAGAGGGGCCTAGAAGCTTTCTTT
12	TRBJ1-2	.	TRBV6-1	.	CASSEVGRRYTF	TGTGCCAGCAGTGAAGTTGGACGACGCTACACCTTC
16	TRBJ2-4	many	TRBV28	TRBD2	CASSFSIWGGENIQYF	TGTGCCAGCAGTTTTTCAATTTGGGGGGGAGAAAACATTCAGTACTTC
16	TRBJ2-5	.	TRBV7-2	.	CASSLVGGSIQETQYF	TGTGCCAGCAGCTTAGTGGGGGGCTCAATCCAAGAGACCCAGTACTTC
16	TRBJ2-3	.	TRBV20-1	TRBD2	CSAVAGGPRGTDTQYF	TGCAGTGCGGTAGCGGGAGGCCCTCGAGGCACAGATACGCAGTATTTT
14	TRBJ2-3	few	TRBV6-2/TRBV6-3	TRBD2	CASRLRGGTDTQYF	TGTGCCAGCAGACTCCGCGGGGGAACAGATACGCAGTATTTT
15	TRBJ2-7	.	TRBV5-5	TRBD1	CAGSLSPDRDYEQYF	TGTGCCGGCAGCTTATCTCCGGACAGGGACTACGAGCAGTACTTC
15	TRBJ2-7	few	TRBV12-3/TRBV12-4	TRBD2	CASSLAGGSSYEQYF	TGTGCCAGCAGTTTGGCGGGAGGCTCCTCCTACGAGCAGTACTTC
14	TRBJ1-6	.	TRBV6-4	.	CASSVTPGNSPLHF	TGTGCCAGCAGTGTAACACCTGGTAATTCACCCCTCCACTTT
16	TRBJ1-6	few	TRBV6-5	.	CASSYAESSYNSPLHF	TGTGCCAGCAGTTACGCAGAGAGCTCCTATAATTCACCCCTCCACTTT
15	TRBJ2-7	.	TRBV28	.	CASYPGRLTSYEQYF	TGTGCCAGCTACCCTGGTCGTCTTACCTCCTACGAGCAGTACTTC
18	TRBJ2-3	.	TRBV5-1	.	CASSLTVLAERFTDTQYF	TGCGCCAGCAGCTTGACGGTACTAGCAGAGCGTTTCACAGATACGCAGTATTTT
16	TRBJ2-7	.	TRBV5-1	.	CASSLGIALTGYEQYF	TGCGCCAGCAGCTTGGGAATTGCATTGACAGGCTACGAGCAGTACTTC
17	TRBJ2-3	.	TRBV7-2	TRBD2	CASSLRGRASGSDTQYF	TGTGCCAGCAGCTTACGGGGGCGGGCTAGCGGGAGCGACACGCAGTATTTT
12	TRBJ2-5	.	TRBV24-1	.	CATSDLMETQYF	TGTGCCACCAGTGATTTGATGGAGACCCAGTACTTC
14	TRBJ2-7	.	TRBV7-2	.	CASSLARGLDEQYF	TGTGCCAGCAGCTTAGCGAGGGGTTTGGACGAGCAGTACTTC
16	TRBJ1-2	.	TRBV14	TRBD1	CASSQRGGEPFYGYTF	TGTGCCAGCAGCCAAAGAGGGGGCGAACCTTTCTATGGCTACACCTTC
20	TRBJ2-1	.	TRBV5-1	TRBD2	CASSRTGTSGSSSSYNEQFF	TGCGCCAGCAGCCGCACAGGGACTAGCGGATCTTCTAGCTCCTACAATGAGCAGTTCTTC
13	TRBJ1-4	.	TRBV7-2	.	CASRRTFNEKLFF	TGTGCCAGCAGAAGGACCTTTAATGAAAAACTGTTTTTT
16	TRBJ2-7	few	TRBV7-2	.	CTSSYFGVPLTYEQYF	TGTACCAGCAGCTATTTCGGAGTTCCCCTTACCTACGAGCAGTACTTC
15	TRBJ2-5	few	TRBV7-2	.	CASSSPGRAQETQYF	TGTGCCAGCAGCTCCCCAGGGCGGGCTCAAGAGACCCAGTACTTC
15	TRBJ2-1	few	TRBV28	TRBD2	CASSTAGGGYNEQFF	TGTGCCAGCAGTACGGCGGGGGGAGGATACAATGAGCAGTTCTTC